This T cell receptor beta chain was observed in a study of cytomegalovirus exposure and HLA in healthy donors (dated by TCRdb to about 2017). Regarding the research as a whole: A later analysis indicated that the 120 or so validation repertoires were generated on the platform also employed for the 670 or so repertoires of the first cohort. The study aimed to test whether cataloging public T cell receptors could reveal signatures of past pathogen exposure. Along with the approximately 650-subject first cohort, a separate validation cohort of over a hundred different subjects was used. To predict cytomegalovirus infection status, the study brought together high-throughput TCR immunosequencing, statistical association of individual TCRs with disease status, and machine learning.

The paper's findings and limits, for the study overall: All 130 or so repertoires were used to score co-occurrence in the validation cohort in a later analysis, because that analysis had no HLA typing for the cohort. In the study, 150 to 200 TCR beta chains were listed as associated with cytomegalovirus. A later analysis found that TCRs clustered in the first cohort also tended to co-occur in the 95 to 150 validation repertoires, with about 94% of cluster scores above 0. According to the authors, the approach could potentially be generalized to other disease states and immunological phenotypes. The classifier was reported to diagnose cytomegalovirus status with high specificity and sensitivity in both the original cohort and the validation cohort. In vitro tests confirmed that a few of the cytomegalovirus-associated TCR beta chains recognize cytomegalovirus antigens. Most TCR sequences were seen in very few donors, while some public TCRs were found in many individuals.

Library generation was performed with the immunoSEQ multiplex PCR assay. Per the authors' processing: To diagnose cytomegalovirus status from the catalog of TCR beta chain sequences, a statistical classification framework was built. TCRdb took over this immuneACCESS table, retaining in-frame rearrangements with V and J assigned. Such tables are incomplete; in checked studies, under half of the missing clones stem from an unresolved V gene, and the remainder is unexplained. V and J calls and clone size come straight from that table; D and trimming were deduced from the DNA. The sample data list 300,000 to 400,000 clones, and 70% to 90% of these were observed just once. 0.83% of the sample belongs to the ten largest clones. Remarks on this clone: Its antigen is not yet known. One base away there is no much larger clone; base qualities are not given.

The trim is 1 base for V and 6 bases for J, with a gap of 13 bases between the germline ends. The CDR3 runs 15 amino acids, cysteine and phenylalanine included. Only the CDR3 DNA is retained, 45 bases long and in frame from the first base. CDR1 SEHNR and CDR2 FQNEAQ are derived from the germline V gene (reference sequence). Donors formed part of the validation cohort, which comprised 120 subjects and was distinct from the first cohort of 690 or so subjects. The material sequenced was PBMCs. The TCR originated in a woman aged 18-35 years in good health and CMV-seronegative. The chain was built from TRBV7-9 and TRBJ2-1; a tentative D match to TRBD2 spans 6 bases. DNA sequence: TGTGCCAGCAGCTTAGTAGGGGCCGGGGGCAATGAGCAGTTCTTC. Translated, this is CASSLVGAGGNEQFF.